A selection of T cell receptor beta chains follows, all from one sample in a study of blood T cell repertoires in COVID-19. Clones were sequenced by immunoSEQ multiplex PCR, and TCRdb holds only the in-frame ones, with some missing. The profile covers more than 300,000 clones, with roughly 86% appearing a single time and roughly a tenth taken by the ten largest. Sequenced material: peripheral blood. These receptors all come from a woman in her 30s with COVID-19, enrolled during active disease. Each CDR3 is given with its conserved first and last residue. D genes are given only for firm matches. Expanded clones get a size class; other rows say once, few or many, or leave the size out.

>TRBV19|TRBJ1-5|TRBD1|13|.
CASAGTDNQPQHF
TGTGCCAGTGCCGGGACAGACAATCAGCCCCAGCATTTT
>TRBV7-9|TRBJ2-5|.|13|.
CASSPDSQETQYF
TGTGCCAGCAGCCCCGACTCTCAAGAGACCCAGTACTTC
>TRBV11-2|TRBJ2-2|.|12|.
CASTYGTGELFF
TGTGCCAGCACCTACGGTACCGGGGAGCTGTTTTTT
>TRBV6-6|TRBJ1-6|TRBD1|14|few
CATDRGRSGSPLHF
TGTGCCACCGACAGGGGGCGTTCAGGTTCACCCCTCCACTTT
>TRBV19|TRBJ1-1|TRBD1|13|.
CASRRDRATEAFF
TGTGCCAGTAGGCGGGACAGGGCCACTGAAGCTTTCTTT
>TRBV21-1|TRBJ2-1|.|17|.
CASSKTLGGVIYNEQFF
TGTGCCAGCAGCAAGACCTTGGGGGGAGTAATCTACAATGAGCAGTTCTTC
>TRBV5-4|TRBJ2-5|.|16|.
CASSPPPPRGQETQYF
TGTGCCAGCAGCCCCCCTCCGCCACGGGGCCAAGAGACCCAGTACTTC
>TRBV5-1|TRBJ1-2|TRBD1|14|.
CASSPGQGARGYTF
TGCGCCAGCAGCCCGGGACAGGGGGCGAGGGGCTACACCTTC
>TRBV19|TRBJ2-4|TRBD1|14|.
CASSGQGDANIQYF
TGTGCCAGTAGCGGACAGGGGGACGCAAACATTCAGTACTTC
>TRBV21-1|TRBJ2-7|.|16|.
CASSKGLTRVYYEQYF
TGTGCCAGCAGCAAAGGTTTAACTAGGGTTTACTACGAGCAGTACTTC
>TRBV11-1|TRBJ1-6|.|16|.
CASSLARPEQGSPLHF
TGTGCCAGCAGCTTAGCGCGGCCTGAACAAGGTTCACCCCTCCACTTT
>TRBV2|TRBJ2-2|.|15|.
CASSEEAANTGELFF
TGTGCCAGCAGTGAAGAAGCGGCGAACACCGGGGAGCTGTTTTTT
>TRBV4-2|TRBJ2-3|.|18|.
CASSQVFSAGIFTDTQYF
TGTGCCAGCAGCCAAGTTTTTTCCGCGGGAATATTCACAGATACGCAGTATTTT
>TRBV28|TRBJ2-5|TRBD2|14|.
CATSRAGAQETQYF
TGTGCCACCTCGAGGGCGGGAGCTCAAGAGACCCAGTACTTC
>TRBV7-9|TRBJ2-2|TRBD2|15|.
CASSFLAGDTGELFF
TGTGCCAGCAGCTTCTTAGCGGGAGATACCGGGGAGCTGTTTTTT
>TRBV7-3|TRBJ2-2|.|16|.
CASSHGGASNTGELFF
TGTGCCAGCAGCCATGGGGGCGCCTCGAACACCGGGGAGCTGTTTTTT
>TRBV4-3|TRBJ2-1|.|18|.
CASSQDGPAEKPWDEQFF
TGCGCCAGCAGCCAAGATGGCCCAGCGGAGAAGCCTTGGGATGAGCAGTTCTTC
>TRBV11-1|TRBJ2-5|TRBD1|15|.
CASTRTGHEQETQYF
TGTGCCAGCACCAGGACAGGCCACGAACAAGAGACCCAGTACTTC
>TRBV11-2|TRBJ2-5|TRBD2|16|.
CASSPGTSGREETQYF
TGTGCCAGCAGCCCCGGGACTAGCGGGAGGGAAGAGACCCAGTACTTC
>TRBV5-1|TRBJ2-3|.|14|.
CASSTGGVRDTQYF
TGCGCCAGCAGCACCGGCGGGGTGAGAGATACGCAGTATTTT
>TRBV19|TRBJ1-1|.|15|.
CASTRRGEWGTEAFF
TGTGCCAGTACCCGACGGGGGGAATGGGGCACTGAAGCTTTCTTT
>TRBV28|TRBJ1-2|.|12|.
CASKRQPLGYTF
TGTGCCAGCAAGAGGCAGCCCTTGGGCTACACCTTC
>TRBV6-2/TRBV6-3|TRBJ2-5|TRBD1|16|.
CASSPWDSRYQETQYF
TGTGCCAGCAGTCCGTGGGACAGTAGGTACCAAGAGACCCAGTACTTC
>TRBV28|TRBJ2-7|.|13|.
CASRDTSTYEQYF
TGTGCCAGCAGGGACACGTCTACCTACGAGCAGTACTTC
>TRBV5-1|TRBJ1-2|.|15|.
CASSLKGTTERGYTF
TGCGCCAGCAGCTTGAAGGGGACAACCGAACGGGGCTACACCTTC
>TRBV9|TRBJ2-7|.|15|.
CASSTSTGPGYEQYF
TGTGCCAGCAGCACTTCGACAGGTCCGGGGTACGAGCAGTACTTC
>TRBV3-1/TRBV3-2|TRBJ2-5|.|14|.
CASSQSGGEETQYF
TGTGCCAGCAGCCAATCTGGGGGCGAGGAGACCCAGTACTTC